This T cell receptor beta chain was sequenced in a study of T cells in Graves' hyperthyroidism and ophthalmopathy. Points on this clonotype: Antigen: not known.

CDR1 is SGHRS, CDR2 YFSETQ, per germline. CDR3 length: 14 residues. Trimming took 4 bases from V and 4 from J; bases not matched to a gene: 5. General study results and limits: A 13 V-J signature model discriminated ophthalmopathy versus stable hyperthyroidism.

Newly diagnosed hyperthyroidism, duration under 2 months, in patients aged 18 to 65. Exclusion of a patient resulted from uncontrolled infection, other autoimmune disease, pregnancy or lactation. Together with thyroid ultrasound, orbital computed tomography, serum thyroxine and TRAb, clinical symptoms were used for diagnoses. The investigators amplified TCR beta CDR3 regions from RNA transcripts. Researchers ran a first-round RT-PCR on the TCR CDR3 using the HTBI primer set. Via MiXCR, TCRdb re-called the multiplex PCR reads, giving one row per CDR3 protein. This sample has 250,000 to 300,000 distinct CDR3 sequences; less than 15% occur once, and the top ten carry almost 8%.

Sequenced sample: blood. The clonotype comes from a woman aged 25 to 39 with Graves' hyperthyroidism that later progressed to Graves' ophthalmopathy. The chain combines TRBV5-1 with TRBJ2-1; 7 bases are shared with TRBD2. As DNA, the CDR3 is TGCGCCAGCAGCCTCACTAGCGTATACAATGAGCAGTTCTTC. This sequence encodes CASSLTSVYNEQFF. The whole variable domain, remainder taken from reference TRBV5-1 and TRBJ2-1, is KAGVTQTPRYLIKTRGQQVTLSCSPISGHRSVSWYQQTPGQGLQFLFEYFSETQRNKGNFPGRFSGRQFSNSRSEMNVSTLELGDSALYLCASSLTSVYNEQFFGPGTRLTVL.